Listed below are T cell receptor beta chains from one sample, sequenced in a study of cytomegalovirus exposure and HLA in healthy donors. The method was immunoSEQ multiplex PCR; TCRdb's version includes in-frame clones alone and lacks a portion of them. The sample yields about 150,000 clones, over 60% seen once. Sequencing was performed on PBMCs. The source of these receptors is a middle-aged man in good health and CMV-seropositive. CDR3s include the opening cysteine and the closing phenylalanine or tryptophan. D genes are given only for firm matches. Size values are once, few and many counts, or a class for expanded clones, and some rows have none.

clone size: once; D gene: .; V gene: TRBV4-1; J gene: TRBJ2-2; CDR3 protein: CASSRSDPGTGELFF; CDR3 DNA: TGCGCCAGCAGCCGGAGCGATCCGGGCACCGGGGAGCTGTTTTTT
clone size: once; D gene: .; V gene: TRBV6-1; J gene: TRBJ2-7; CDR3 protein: CASSEEWGSSPYEQYF; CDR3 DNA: TGTGCCAGCAGTGAAGAATGGGGCTCTTCACCGTACGAGCAGTACTTC
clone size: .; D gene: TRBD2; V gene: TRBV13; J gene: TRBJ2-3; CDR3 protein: CASSSSSGGAADTQYF; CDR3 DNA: TGTGCCAGCAGCTCCAGCTCGGGAGGGGCGGCAGATACGCAGTATTTT
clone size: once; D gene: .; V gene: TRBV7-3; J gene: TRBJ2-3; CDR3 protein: CASSLQFTDTQYF; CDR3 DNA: TGTGCCAGCAGCTTACAATTCACAGATACGCAGTATTTT
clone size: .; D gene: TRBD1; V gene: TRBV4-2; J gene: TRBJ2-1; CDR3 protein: CASSPGQGQGGEQFF; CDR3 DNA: TGTGCCAGCAGCCCAGGACAGGGGCAAGGAGGTGAGCAGTTCTTC
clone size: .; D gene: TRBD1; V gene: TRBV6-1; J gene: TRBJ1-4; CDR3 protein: CASRGQRDNEKLFF; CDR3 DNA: TGTGCCAGCAGGGGACAGCGAGATAATGAAAAACTGTTTTTT
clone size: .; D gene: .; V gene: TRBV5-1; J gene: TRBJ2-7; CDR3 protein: CASRHRESYEQYF; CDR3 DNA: TGCGCCAGCAGGCACCGGGAGAGCTACGAGCAGTACTTC
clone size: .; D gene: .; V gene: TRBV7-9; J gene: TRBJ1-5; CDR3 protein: CASSFSGDQPQHF; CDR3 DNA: TGTGCCAGCAGCTTTTCGGGGGACCAGCCCCAGCATTTT
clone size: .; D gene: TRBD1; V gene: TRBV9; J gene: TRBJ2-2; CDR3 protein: CASSLGTARTGELFF; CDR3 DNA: TGTGCCAGCAGCCTCGGGACAGCTCGGACCGGGGAGCTGTTTTTT
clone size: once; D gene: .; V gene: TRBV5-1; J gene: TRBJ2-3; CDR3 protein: CASSLLTGQFTDTQYF; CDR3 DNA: TGCGCCAGCAGCTTGTTGACGGGACAATTCACAGATACGCAGTATTTT
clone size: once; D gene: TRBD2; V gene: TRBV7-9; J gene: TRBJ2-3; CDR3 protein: CASSSGLAGPTDTQYF; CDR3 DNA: TGTGCCAGCAGCTCGGGACTAGCGGGACCCACAGATACGCAGTATTTT
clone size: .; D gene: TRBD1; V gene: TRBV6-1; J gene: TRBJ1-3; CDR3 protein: CASREDRHSGNTIYF; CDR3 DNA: TGTGCCAGCAGGGAGGACAGGCACTCTGGAAACACCATATATTTT
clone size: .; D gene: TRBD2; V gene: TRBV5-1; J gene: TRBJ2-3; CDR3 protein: CASSLGGGSSPDTQYF; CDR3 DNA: TGCGCCAGCAGCTTGGGGGGCGGGAGTAGTCCAGATACGCAGTATTTT
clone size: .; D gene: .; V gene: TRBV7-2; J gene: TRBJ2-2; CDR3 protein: CASTLVSTGELFF; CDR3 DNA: TGTGCCAGCACCCTCGTGAGCACCGGGGAGCTGTTTTTT
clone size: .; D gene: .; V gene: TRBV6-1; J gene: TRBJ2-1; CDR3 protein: CASSEARVVRGGNEQFF; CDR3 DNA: TGTGCCAGCAGTGAAGCAAGGGTAGTAAGGGGGGGCAATGAGCAGTTCTTC
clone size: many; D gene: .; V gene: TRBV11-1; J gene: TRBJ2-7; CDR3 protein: CASSLVEVWGGRDEQYF; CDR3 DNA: TGTGCCAGCAGCTTAGTCGAGGTTTGGGGGGGGCGCGACGAGCAGTACTTC
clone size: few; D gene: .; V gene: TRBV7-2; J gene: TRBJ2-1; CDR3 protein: CASSFTGGVNEQFF; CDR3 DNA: TGTGCCAGCAGCTTCACAGGGGGGGTGAATGAGCAGTTCTTC
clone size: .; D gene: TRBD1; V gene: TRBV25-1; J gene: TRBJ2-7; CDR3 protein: CASSLPGTGGVKQYF; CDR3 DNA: TGTGCCAGCAGCCTTCCCGGGACAGGGGGCGTCAAGCAGTACTTC
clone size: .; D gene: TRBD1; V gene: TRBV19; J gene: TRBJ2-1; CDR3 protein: CASSGTGSYNEQFF; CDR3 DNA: TGTGCCAGTTCGGGGACAGGGTCCTACAATGAGCAGTTCTTC
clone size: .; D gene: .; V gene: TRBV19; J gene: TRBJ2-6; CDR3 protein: CASAKIPKFNSGANVLTF; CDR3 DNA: TGTGCCAGTGCGAAGATACCCAAATTCAACTCTGGGGCCAACGTCCTGACTTTC
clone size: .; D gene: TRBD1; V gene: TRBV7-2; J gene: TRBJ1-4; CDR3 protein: CASSFQGESNEKLFF; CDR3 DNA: TGTGCCAGCAGCTTTCAGGGGGAATCTAATGAAAAACTGTTTTTT
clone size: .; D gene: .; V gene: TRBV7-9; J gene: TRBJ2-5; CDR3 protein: CASSLDGLIETQYF; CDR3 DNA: TGTGCCAGCAGCTTAGACGGTCTCATCGAGACCCAGTACTTC
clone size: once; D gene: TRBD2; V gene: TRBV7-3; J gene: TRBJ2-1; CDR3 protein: CASSLTYAGAYNEQFF; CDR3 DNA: TGTGCCAGCAGCTTAACGTACGCGGGGGCCTACAATGAGCAGTTCTTC
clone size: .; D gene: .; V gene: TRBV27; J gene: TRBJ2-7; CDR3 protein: CASSFGGVEQYF; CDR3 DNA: TGTGCCAGCAGTTTCGGAGGGGTCGAGCAGTACTTC
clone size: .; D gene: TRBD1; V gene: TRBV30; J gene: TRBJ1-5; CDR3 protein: CAWSARTGTQPQHF; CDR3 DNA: TGTGCCTGGAGTGCGAGGACAGGGACCCAGCCCCAGCATTTT
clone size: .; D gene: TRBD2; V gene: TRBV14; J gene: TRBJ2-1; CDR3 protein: CASSHALLAGGPGEQFF; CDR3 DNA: TGTGCCAGCAGCCACGCCTTACTAGCGGGAGGGCCAGGTGAGCAGTTCTTC
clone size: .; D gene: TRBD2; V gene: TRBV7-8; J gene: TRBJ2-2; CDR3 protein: CASLPPLRLAGGTGELFF; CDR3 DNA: TGTGCCAGCCTGCCCCCCCTTCGACTAGCGGGAGGCACCGGGGAGCTGTTTTTT
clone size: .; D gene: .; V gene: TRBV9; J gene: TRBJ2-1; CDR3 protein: CASSVGGHQTPPYNEQFF; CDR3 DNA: TGTGCCAGCAGCGTTGGGGGACACCAAACCCCCCCCTACAATGAGCAGTTCTTC
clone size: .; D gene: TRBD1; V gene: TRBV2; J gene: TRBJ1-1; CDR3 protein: CASSSTGPEAFF; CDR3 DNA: TGTGCCAGCAGCTCGACAGGGCCTGAAGCTTTCTTT
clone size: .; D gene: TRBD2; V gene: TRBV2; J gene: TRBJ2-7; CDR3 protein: CASSDLAGAYEQYF; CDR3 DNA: TGTGCCAGCAGTGACTTGGCGGGAGCCTACGAGCAGTACTTC
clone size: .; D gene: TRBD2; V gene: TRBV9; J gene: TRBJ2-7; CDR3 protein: CASSVSGTSGIYEQYF; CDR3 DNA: TGTGCCAGCAGCGTATCTGGGACTAGCGGGATATACGAGCAGTACTTC
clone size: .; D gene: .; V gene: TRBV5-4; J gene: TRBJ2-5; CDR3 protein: CASALDRETQYF; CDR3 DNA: TGTGCCTCCGCTCTAGATCGAGAGACCCAGTACTTC
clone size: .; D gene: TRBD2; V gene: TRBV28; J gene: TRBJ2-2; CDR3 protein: CASSLAPGRGGRAYGELFF; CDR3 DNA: TGTGCCAGCAGTTTAGCCCCAGGGCGTGGCGGGAGGGCCTACGGGGAGCTGTTTTTT
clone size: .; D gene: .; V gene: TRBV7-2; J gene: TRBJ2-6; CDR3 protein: CASSLPGSGANVLTF; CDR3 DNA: TGTGCCAGCAGCTTACCGGGATCTGGGGCCAACGTCCTGACTTTC
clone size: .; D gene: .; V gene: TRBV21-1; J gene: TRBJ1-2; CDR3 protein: CASWPLQGRNYGYTF; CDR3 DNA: TGTGCCAGCTGGCCTTTACAGGGGCGAAACTATGGCTACACCTTC